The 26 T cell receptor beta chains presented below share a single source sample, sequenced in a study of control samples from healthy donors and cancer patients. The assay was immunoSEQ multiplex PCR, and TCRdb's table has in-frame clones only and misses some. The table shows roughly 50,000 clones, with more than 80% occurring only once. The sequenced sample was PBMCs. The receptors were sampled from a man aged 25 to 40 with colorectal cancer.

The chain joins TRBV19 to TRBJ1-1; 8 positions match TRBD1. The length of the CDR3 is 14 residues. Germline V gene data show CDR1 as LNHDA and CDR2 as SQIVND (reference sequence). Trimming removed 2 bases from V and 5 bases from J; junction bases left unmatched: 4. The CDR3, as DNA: TGTGCCAGTAGTATAACAGGGGGGAGTACTGAAGCTTTCTTT. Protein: CASSITGGSTEAFF.

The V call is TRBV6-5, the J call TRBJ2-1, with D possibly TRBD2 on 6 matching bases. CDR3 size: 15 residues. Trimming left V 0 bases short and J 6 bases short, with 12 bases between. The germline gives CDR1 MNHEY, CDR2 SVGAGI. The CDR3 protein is CASSYSSGVFNEQFF. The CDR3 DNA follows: TGTGCCAGCAGTTACTCTTCGGGGGTTTTCAATGAGCAGTTCTTC.

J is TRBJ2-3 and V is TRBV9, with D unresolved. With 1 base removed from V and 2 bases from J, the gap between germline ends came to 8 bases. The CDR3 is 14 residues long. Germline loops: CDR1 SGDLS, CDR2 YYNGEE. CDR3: CASSVIGSTDTQYF. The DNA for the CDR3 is TGTGCCAGCAGCGTAATAGGTTCCACAGATACGCAGTATTTT.

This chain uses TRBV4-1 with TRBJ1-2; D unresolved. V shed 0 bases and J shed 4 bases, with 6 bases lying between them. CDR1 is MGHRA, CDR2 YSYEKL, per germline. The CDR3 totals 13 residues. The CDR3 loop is CASSQESVYGYTF. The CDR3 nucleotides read TGCGCCAGCAGCCAAGAATCCGTCTATGGCTACACCTTC.

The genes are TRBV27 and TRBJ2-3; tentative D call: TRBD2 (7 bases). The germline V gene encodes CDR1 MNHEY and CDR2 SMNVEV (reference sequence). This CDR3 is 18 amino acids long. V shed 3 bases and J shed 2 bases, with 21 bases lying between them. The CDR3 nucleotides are TGTGCCAGCAGTTTCGTTTTCTCGGGGGGCGCCCACACAGATACGCAGTATTTT. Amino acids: CASSFVFSGGAHTDTQYF.

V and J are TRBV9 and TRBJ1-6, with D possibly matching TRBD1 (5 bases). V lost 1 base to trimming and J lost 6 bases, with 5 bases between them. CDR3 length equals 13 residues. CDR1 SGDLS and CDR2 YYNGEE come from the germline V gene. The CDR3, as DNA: TGTGCCAGCAGCGTACAGGGTAATTCACCCCTCCACTTT. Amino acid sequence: CASSVQGNSPLHF.

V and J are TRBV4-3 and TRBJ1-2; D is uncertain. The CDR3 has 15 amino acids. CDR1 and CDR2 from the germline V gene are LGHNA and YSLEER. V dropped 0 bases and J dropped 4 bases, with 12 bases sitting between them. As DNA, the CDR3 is TGCGCCAGCAGCCAAGATCAATCGGGTGTCTATGGCTACACCTTC. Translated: CASSQDQSGVYGYTF.

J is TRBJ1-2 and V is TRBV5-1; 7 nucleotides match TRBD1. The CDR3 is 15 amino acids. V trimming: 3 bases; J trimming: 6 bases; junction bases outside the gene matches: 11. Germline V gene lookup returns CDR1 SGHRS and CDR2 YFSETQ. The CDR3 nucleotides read TGCGCCAGCAGCTCTGACAGGGTTACGACGAATGGCTACACCTTC. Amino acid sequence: CASSSDRVTTNGYTF.

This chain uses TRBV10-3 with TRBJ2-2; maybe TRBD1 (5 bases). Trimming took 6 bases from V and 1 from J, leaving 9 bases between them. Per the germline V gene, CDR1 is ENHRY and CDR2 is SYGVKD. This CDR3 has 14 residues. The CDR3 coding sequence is TGTGCCATCAGGTTTGGACAGAACACCGGGGAGCTGTTTTTT. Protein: CAIRFGQNTGELFF.

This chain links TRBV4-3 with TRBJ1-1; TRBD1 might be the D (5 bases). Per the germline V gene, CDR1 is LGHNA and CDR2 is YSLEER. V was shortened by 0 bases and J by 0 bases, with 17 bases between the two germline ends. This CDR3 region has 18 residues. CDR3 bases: TGCGCCAGCAGCCAAGATAGGCAGGGCCCGGTTTTGAACACTGAAGCTTTCTTT. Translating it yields CASSQDRQGPVLNTEAFF.

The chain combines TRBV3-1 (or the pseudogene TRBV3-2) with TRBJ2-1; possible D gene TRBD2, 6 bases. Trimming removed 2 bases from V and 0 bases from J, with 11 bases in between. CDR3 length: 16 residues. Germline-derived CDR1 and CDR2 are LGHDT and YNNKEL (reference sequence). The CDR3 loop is CASSQRVRGSYNEQFF. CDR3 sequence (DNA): TGTGCCAGCAGCCAACGTGTGCGGGGCTCCTACAATGAGCAGTTCTTC.

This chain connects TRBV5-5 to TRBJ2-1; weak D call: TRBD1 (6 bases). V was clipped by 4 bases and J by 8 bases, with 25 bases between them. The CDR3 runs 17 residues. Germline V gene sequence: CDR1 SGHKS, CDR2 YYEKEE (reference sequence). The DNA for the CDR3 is TGTGCCAGCAGCCCTGGGGACACATATCTTCTTTGGGATGAGCAGTTCTTC. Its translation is CASSPGDTYLLWDEQFF.

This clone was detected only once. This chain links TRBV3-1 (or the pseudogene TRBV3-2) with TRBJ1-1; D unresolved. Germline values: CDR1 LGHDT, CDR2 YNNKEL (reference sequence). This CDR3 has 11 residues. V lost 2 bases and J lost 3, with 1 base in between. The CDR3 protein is CASSQHTEAFF. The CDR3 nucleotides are TGTGCCAGCAGCCAACACACTGAAGCTTTCTTT.

CDR3 amino acids: CASSFAGGGTGSTEAFF. Written as DNA, the CDR3 is TGCGCCAGCAGCTTTGCAGGGGGCGGGACCGGGAGCACTGAAGCTTTCTTT. The chain is built from TRBV5-1 and TRBJ1-1, with 8 bases aligning to TRBD1. V gave up 2 bases and J gave up 4 bases; unmatched junction bases: 13. The CDR3 has 17 residues. Germline V gene data show CDR1 as SGHRS and CDR2 as YFSETQ.

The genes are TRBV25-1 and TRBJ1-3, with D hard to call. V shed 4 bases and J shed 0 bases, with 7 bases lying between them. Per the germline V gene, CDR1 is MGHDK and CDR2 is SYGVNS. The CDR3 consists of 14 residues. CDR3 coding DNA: TGTGCCAGCAGTGCCGGAGGCTCTGGAAACACCATATATTTT. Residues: CASSAGGSGNTIYF.

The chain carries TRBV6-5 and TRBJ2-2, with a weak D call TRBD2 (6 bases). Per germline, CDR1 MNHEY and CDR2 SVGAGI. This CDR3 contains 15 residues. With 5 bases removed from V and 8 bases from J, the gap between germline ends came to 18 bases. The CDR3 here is CASSRSDGGRGELFF. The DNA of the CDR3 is TGTGCCAGCAGTCGTTCGGACGGAGGGAGGGGGGAGCTGTTTTTT.

CDR3 region: CASSLQGTFNYGYTF. The CDR3 nucleotides are TGTGCCAGCTCACTTCAGGGGACTTTTAACTATGGCTACACCTTC. The V gene is TRBV18, the J gene TRBJ1-2; TRBD1 might be the D (6 bases). V was clipped by 4 bases and J by 1 base, with 13 bases between them. Germline V CDR1 and CDR2: KGHSH, LQKENI. The length of the CDR3 is 15 residues.

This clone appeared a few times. The CDR3 DNA follows: TGTGCCAGTCAAGCAGATTCGACAGGGGGCGAATCCTACGAGCAGTACGTC. Amino acids: CASQADSTGGESYEQYV. This chain connects TRBV19 to TRBJ2-7; 10 nucleotides line up with TRBD1. J gave up 1 base and V 8 bases, and 14 bases lay outside the gene matches. Germline V lookup: CDR1 LNHDA, CDR2 SQIVND (reference sequence). The CDR3 sequence is 17 residues long.

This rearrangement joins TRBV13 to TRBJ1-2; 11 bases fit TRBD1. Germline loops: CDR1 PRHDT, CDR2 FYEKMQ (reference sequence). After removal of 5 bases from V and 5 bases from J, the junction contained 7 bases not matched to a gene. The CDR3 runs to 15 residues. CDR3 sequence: CASSPTGQGDYGYTF. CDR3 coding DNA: TGTGCCAGCAGCCCTACGGGACAGGGGGATTATGGCTACACCTTC. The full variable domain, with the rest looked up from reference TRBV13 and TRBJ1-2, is AAGVIQSPRHLIKEKRETATLKCYPIPRHDTVYWYQQGPGQDPQFLISFYEKMQSDKGSIPDRFSAQQFSDYHSELNMSSLELGDSALYFCASSPTGQGDYGYTFGSGTRLTVV.

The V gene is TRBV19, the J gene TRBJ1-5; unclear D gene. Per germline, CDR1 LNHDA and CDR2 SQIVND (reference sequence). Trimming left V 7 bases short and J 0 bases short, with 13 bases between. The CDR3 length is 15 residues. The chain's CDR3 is CASILQLNSNQPQHF. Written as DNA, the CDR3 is TGTGCCAGTATACTCCAATTGAATAGCAATCAGCCCCAGCATTTT.

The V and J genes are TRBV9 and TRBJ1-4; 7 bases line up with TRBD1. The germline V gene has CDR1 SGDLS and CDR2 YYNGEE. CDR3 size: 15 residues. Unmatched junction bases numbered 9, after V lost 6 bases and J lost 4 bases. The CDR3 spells CASTPLGGVNEKLFF. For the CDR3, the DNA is TGTGCCAGCACACCCTTAGGGGGCGTTAATGAAAAACTGTTTTTT.

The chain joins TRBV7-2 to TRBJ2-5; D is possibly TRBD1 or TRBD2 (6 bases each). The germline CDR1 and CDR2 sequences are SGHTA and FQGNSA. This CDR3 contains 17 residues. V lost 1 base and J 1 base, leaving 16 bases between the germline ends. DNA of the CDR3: TGTGCCAGCAGCTTAGTAGCATCCGGGGGCGGCCAAGAGACCCAGTACTTC. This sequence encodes CASSLVASGGGQETQYF.

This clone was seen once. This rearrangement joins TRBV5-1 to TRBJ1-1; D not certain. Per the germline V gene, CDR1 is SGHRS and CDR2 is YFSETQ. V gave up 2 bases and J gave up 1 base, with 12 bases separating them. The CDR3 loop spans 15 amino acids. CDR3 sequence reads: CASSFLSPTNTEAFF. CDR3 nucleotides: TGCGCCAGCAGCTTCTTAAGTCCAACGAACACTGAAGCTTTCTTT. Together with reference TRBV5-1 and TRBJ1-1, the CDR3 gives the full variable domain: KAGVTQTPRYLIKTRGQQVTLSCSPISGHRSVSWYQQTPGQGLQFLFEYFSETQRNKGNFPGRFSGRQFSNSRSEMNVSTLELGDSALYLCASSFLSPTNTEAFFGQGTRLTVV.

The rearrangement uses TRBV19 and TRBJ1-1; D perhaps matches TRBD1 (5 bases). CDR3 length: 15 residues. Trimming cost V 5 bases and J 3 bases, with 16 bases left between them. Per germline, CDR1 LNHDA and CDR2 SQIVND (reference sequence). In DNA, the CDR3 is TGTGCCAGTAGTTTCCTTTCGGGGCGGGACACTGAAGCTTTCTTT. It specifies CASSFLSGRDTEAFF.

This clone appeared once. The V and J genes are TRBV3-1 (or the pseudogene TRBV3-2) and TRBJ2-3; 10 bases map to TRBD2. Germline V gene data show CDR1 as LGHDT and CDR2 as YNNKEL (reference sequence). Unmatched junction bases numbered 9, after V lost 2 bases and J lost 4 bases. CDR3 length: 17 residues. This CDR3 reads CASSQPSASGGADTQYF. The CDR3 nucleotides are TGTGCCAGCAGCCAACCGTCGGCTAGCGGGGGCGCAGATACGCAGTATTTT.

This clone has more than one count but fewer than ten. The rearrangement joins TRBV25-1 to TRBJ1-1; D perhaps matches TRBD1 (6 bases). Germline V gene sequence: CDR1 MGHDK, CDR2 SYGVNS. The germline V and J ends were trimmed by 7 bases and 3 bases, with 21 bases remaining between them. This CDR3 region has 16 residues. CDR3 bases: TGTGCCAGCAAGGGCAGGGGTTCCATTTTGGACACTGAAGCTTTCTTT. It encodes CASKGRGSILDTEAFF.